The T cell receptor (beta chain) described here comes from a study of regulatory dendritic cells for organ transplantation. This clone was seen once. V lost 8 bases and J 7 bases, leaving 21 bases between the germline ends. The CDR3 spans 15 residues. Germline V gene lookup returns CDR1 MNHEY and CDR2 SVGAGI. The repertoire was sequenced with immunoSEQ multiplex PCR; TCRdb's copy has only in-frame clones and lacks some. The sample includes more than 35,000 clones, 75% to 95% of them seen just once. The clonotype originates from a human donor in good health. Sequences were obtained from naive CD8+ T cells from blood. Subset noted: CD45RA+ naive T cells. The V and J genes are TRBV6-5 and TRBJ2-1; D gene ambiguous. The CDR3 bases are TGTGCCAGCGTAAAGGCACCTGTGGGGATTAATGAGCAGTTCTTC. Translation gives CASVKAPVGINEQFF.